Listed below are T cell receptor beta chains from one sample, sequenced in a study of T cell repertoires in cytomegalovirus infection. One entry per CDR3 protein, called by TCRdb with MiXCR from the reads. The repertoire holds approximately 260,000 distinct CDR3 sequences, with approximately 22% as singletons. For these receptors, no antigen is known. This sample comprised cultured PBMCs, obtained from culture after CMV antigen stimulation. The receptors come from a human donor in good health (CMV status not recorded). Some clones in this sample may be carry-over from other donors' samples. Each CDR3 is given with its conserved first and last residue. The order of the fields is J gene, V gene, CDR3 protein.

j_gene: TRBJ2-6; v_gene: TRBV14; CDR3aa: CASSQDLLLGANVLTF
j_gene: TRBJ2-1; v_gene: TRBV7-3; CDR3aa: CASSSKRTSGNQYNEQFF
j_gene: TRBJ1-3; v_gene: TRBV6-5; CDR3aa: CASSYSVISGNTIYF
j_gene: TRBJ2-1; v_gene: TRBV7-2; CDR3aa: CASSLQRGGYEQFF
j_gene: TRBJ2-1; v_gene: TRBV12-5; CDR3aa: CASRGRGGYNEQFF
j_gene: TRBJ2-2; v_gene: TRBV7-9; CDR3aa: CASSWPGHRELFF
j_gene: TRBJ2-1; v_gene: TRBV7-8; CDR3aa: CASSFMTSGWYNEQFF
j_gene: TRBJ1-1; v_gene: TRBV11-3; CDR3aa: CASSLGAGEAFF
j_gene: TRBJ2-4; v_gene: TRBV19; CDR3aa: CASSIGGSGKVQYF
j_gene: TRBJ1-3; v_gene: TRBV6-5; CDR3aa: CASSYQTGTGNTIYF
j_gene: TRBJ1-5; v_gene: TRBV7-2; CDR3aa: CASSLNRDTGVNQPQHF
j_gene: TRBJ1-5; v_gene: TRBV7-8; CDR3aa: CASSSSGQGREQPQHF
j_gene: TRBJ2-5; v_gene: TRBV15; CDR3aa: CATSRDGDRPQETQYF
j_gene: TRBJ1-6; v_gene: TRBV12-3/TRBV12-4; CDR3aa: CASSRQGVSPLHF
j_gene: TRBJ2-5; v_gene: TRBV28; CDR3aa: CASSPSPHQETQYF
j_gene: TRBJ1-1; v_gene: TRBV7-8; CDR3aa: CASSPTGPEAFF
j_gene: TRBJ2-3; v_gene: TRBV7-2; CDR3aa: CASSLASGVFGTDTQYF
j_gene: TRBJ2-3; v_gene: TRBV7-9; CDR3aa: CASSLISAGDTQYF
j_gene: TRBJ2-7; v_gene: TRBV12-3/TRBV12-4; CDR3aa: CASSLVMGLAEAYEQYF
j_gene: TRBJ1-6; v_gene: TRBV28; CDR3aa: CASSSPNSPLHF
j_gene: TRBJ2-7; v_gene: TRBV28; CDR3aa: CASSLTRLADEQYF
j_gene: TRBJ1-3; v_gene: TRBV7-2; CDR3aa: CASSLRTGGFSGNTIYF
j_gene: TRBJ2-3; v_gene: TRBV6-2/TRBV6-3; CDR3aa: CASSYARRTGGAETQYF
j_gene: TRBJ2-7; v_gene: TRBV5-4; CDR3aa: CASSFGGVASYEQYF
j_gene: TRBJ2-7; v_gene: TRBV6-5; CDR3aa: CASRRGAQRNEQYF
j_gene: TRBJ2-1; v_gene: TRBV27; CDR3aa: CASSLSVLGGRSVDNEQFF
j_gene: TRBJ2-1; v_gene: TRBV12-3/TRBV12-4; CDR3aa: CASSTSGRAGEQFF
j_gene: TRBJ2-1; v_gene: TRBV10-3; CDR3aa: CAISAHFSGVSYNEQFF
j_gene: TRBJ2-5; v_gene: TRBV5-1; CDR3aa: CASSLSRGLAGATNIQETQYF
j_gene: TRBJ2-2; v_gene: TRBV29-1; CDR3aa: CSVDTRRGTGELFF
j_gene: TRBJ2-1; v_gene: TRBV12-3/TRBV12-4; CDR3aa: CASTMMGEQFF
j_gene: TRBJ1-5; v_gene: TRBV6-2/TRBV6-3; CDR3aa: CASSYSADRYSNQPQHF
j_gene: TRBJ2-1; v_gene: TRBV12-3/TRBV12-4; CDR3aa: CASSKGKGAEGGEQFF
j_gene: TRBJ1-2; v_gene: TRBV7-2; CDR3aa: CAGGTNYGYTF
j_gene: TRBJ1-2; v_gene: TRBV12-3/TRBV12-4; CDR3aa: CASSPPTALYGYTF
j_gene: TRBJ1-5; v_gene: TRBV6-1; CDR3aa: CASRARQSYQPQHF
j_gene: TRBJ2-1; v_gene: TRBV7-9; CDR3aa: CASSHPYNEQFF
j_gene: TRBJ2-3; v_gene: TRBV20-1; CDR3aa: CSASLRTGRTDTQYF
j_gene: TRBJ1-1; v_gene: TRBV24-1; CDR3aa: CATSASDRGDTEAFF
j_gene: TRBJ2-5; v_gene: TRBV6-2/TRBV6-3; CDR3aa: CASSYSGTGSQETQYF
j_gene: TRBJ2-1; v_gene: TRBV7-9; CDR3aa: CASSLTSGITVNEQFF
j_gene: TRBJ1-5; v_gene: TRBV18; CDR3aa: CASSPRGVGNQPQHF
j_gene: TRBJ1-1; v_gene: TRBV5-1; CDR3aa: CASSLATSVGTEAFF
j_gene: TRBJ2-7; v_gene: TRBV28; CDR3aa: CASSPLPGLAGQIVYEQYF
j_gene: TRBJ2-1; v_gene: TRBV2; CDR3aa: CASSEEASGRDNEQFF
j_gene: TRBJ1-5; v_gene: TRBV28; CDR3aa: CASSFSGKGGNQPQHF
j_gene: TRBJ2-5; v_gene: TRBV7-2; CDR3aa: CASSLARAGGTQYF
j_gene: TRBJ2-1; v_gene: TRBV5-1; CDR3aa: CASSSGLAANNEQFF
j_gene: TRBJ2-7; v_gene: TRBV7-2; CDR3aa: CASSDGTGAYEQYF
j_gene: TRBJ2-1; v_gene: TRBV7-2; CDR3aa: CASRPTGFRDNEQFF
j_gene: TRBJ2-5; v_gene: TRBV5-1; CDR3aa: CASSFQREYQETQYF
j_gene: TRBJ2-5; v_gene: TRBV4-3; CDR3aa: CASSQHRAGGVSQETQYF